These 22 T cell receptor beta chains came from one sample sequenced in a study of shared clonotypes between healthy human individuals. Naive CD8 cells were CD45RO-negative, positively selected for CCR7, excluding terminally differentiated effector memory CD45RA+ cells. Sequencing used immunoSEQ multiplex PCR; TCRdb keeps in-frame clones, though not all of them. The table includes around 2,000,000 clones, about 94% detected once. The sample taken for sequencing was naive CD8+ T cells sorted from blood. All receptors derive from a man between 18 and 35 years old in good health.

This chain connects TRBV29-1 to TRBJ2-7; D perhaps matches TRBD1 (8 bases). The germline CDR1 and CDR2 sequences are SQVTM and ANQGSEA. The ends were cut back, 4 bases at V and 2 bases at J, with 12 bases in the middle. This CDR3 has 13 residues. CDR3 nucleotide sequence: TGCAGCGTTGGGGAGGGACAGGCCTACGAGCAGTACTTC. It is translated as CSVGEGQAYEQYF.

This chain connects TRBV4-1 to TRBJ1-4; D gene ambiguous. The V end was cut by 1 base, the J end by 5 bases, with 8 bases between. Germline values: CDR1 MGHRA, CDR2 YSYEKL. The CDR3 sequence is 14 residues long. The CDR3 reads CASSQVTNNEKLFF. The CDR3 DNA reads TGCGCCAGCAGCCAAGTTACGAACAATGAAAAACTGTTTTTT.

The chain recombines TRBV18 with TRBJ1-4; D gene uncertain. Trimming removed 6 bases at V and 3 bases at J, with 11 bases between. There are 14 residues in the CDR3. CDR1 is KGHSH and CDR2 is LQKENI in the germline V gene. In DNA form, the CDR3 reads TGTGCCAGCTCCGAGGGCTCACCTAATGAAAAACTGTTTTTT. Amino acid sequence: CASSEGSPNEKLFF.

On this clone itself: The sample carries other DNA sequences with the same CDR3. V and J are TRBV7-9 and TRBJ2-5; D unclear. The V end lost 4 bases, the J end lost 5 bases, and 5 bases lay between the germline ends. Germline V gene data show CDR1 as SEHNR and CDR2 as FQNEAQ (reference sequence). This CDR3 has 11 amino acids. The CDR3 bases are TGTGCCAGCAGCTCGCTGGAGACCCAGTACTTC. This encodes CASSSLETQYF.

The chain combines TRBV9 with TRBJ2-7, with 7 bases identical to TRBD1. This CDR3 region has 14 residues. Germline V gives CDR1 SGDLS, CDR2 YYNGEE. J was trimmed by 0 bases and V by 4 bases; bases with no gene match: 4. The chain's CDR3 is CASSFGTDSYEQYF. The CDR3 bases are TGTGCCAGCAGCTTCGGGACAGACTCCTACGAGCAGTACTTC.

The chain has TRBV5-4 and TRBJ1-1; no firm D call. V lost 4 bases to trimming and J lost 5 bases, with 9 bases between them. Germline CDR1 and CDR2: SGHNT and YYREEE (reference sequence). The CDR3 is made up of 12 amino acids. CDR3 sequence: CASSISGTEAFF. DNA for the CDR3: TGTGCCAGCAGCATCTCTGGGACTGAAGCTTTCTTT.

The V gene is TRBV30, the J gene TRBJ1-2; 8 bases are a match to TRBD1. The J segment lost 4 bases and the V segment lost 2 bases, leaving 9 bases of the junction unmatched. CDR1 GTSNPN and CDR2 SVGIG come from the germline V gene (reference sequence). CDR3 length: 15 amino acids. The CDR3 DNA follows: TGTGCCTGGAGTCCCGAGACAGGGGTGAGCTATGGCTACACCTTC. This encodes CAWSPETGVSYGYTF.

The gene calls are TRBV5-6 and TRBJ2-7; the match to TRBD2 covers 9 bases. Germline values: CDR1 SGHDT, CDR2 YYEEEE. The ends lost 1 base at V and 0 bases at J; junction bases unmatched: 2. The CDR3 sequence is 15 residues long. CDR3 sequence reads: CASSLLAGVSYEQYF. The CDR3, as DNA: TGTGCCAGCAGCTTGTTAGCGGGGGTCTCCTACGAGCAGTACTTC.

This chain's CDR3 is CASSLPQAEAFF. In DNA, the CDR3 is TGTGCCAGCAGCTTGCCCCAGGCTGAAGCTTTCTTT. The chain couples TRBV5-7 to TRBJ1-1; no firm D call. TRBV5-7 carries the ORF label, with uncertain function. Trimming pared 1 base from V and 6 bases from J, leaving 7 bases between. This CDR3 region has 12 residues.

The chain uses TRBV27 and TRBJ2-7; 10 bases agree with TRBD2. V lost 2 bases, J lost 5 bases, and 6 bases stayed unmatched. The CDR3 runs to 15 residues. Germline V lookup: CDR1 MNHEY, CDR2 SMNVEV (reference sequence). CDR3 in DNA: TGTGCCAGCAGTTTAACACTAGCGGGGCGGCACGAGCAGTACTTC. This codes for CASSLTLAGRHEQYF.

The V and J genes are TRBV27 and TRBJ2-7; 12 bases agree with TRBD2. The CDR3 contains 16 residues. V shed 2 bases, J shed 0 bases, and the junction held 2 bases outside the gene matches. CDR1 is MNHEY, CDR2 SMNVEV, per germline (reference sequence). The CDR3 sequence: CASSLTSGGPSYEQYF. The CDR3 nucleotides are TGTGCCAGCAGTTTAACTAGCGGGGGGCCCTCCTACGAGCAGTACTTC.

The rearrangement links TRBV5-1 to TRBJ2-7; D might be TRBD1 (5 bases). CDR1 is SGHRS, CDR2 YFSETQ, per germline. The CDR3 extends over 13 amino acids. V lost 4 bases and J 3 bases, leaving 11 bases between the germline ends. For the CDR3, the DNA is TGCGCCAGCAGCAAAGGACACGACTACGAGCAGTACTTC. Protein: CASSKGHDYEQYF.

The chain has TRBV6-1 and TRBJ1-1; D ambiguous. Per the germline V gene, CDR1 is MNHNS and CDR2 is SASEGT. V was cut by 3 bases and J by 13 bases, with 15 bases left in between. This CDR3 is built from 12 residues. CDR3 nucleotides: TGTGCCAGCAGTGACCAGGAATTTAAGGGTTTCTTT. It encodes CASSDQEFKGFF.

The rearrangement links TRBV5-1 to TRBJ2-7, with D maybe TRBD2 (6 bases). Deletions cut 1 base from V and 3 bases from J, with 8 bases between. This CDR3 region has 13 residues. The germline CDR1 and CDR2 sequences are SGHRS and YFSETQ. CDR3 region: CASSLNSGYEQYF. CDR3 nucleotides: TGCGCCAGCAGCTTGAATAGCGGCTACGAGCAGTACTTC.

Worth noting for this clone: Mismatch with germline at one junction end may stem from a read error. The J gene is TRBJ2-5, the V gene TRBV7-7; the D call may be TRBD1 or TRBD2 (5 bases each). This CDR3 is built from 14 residues. Germline V gene sequence: CDR1 SSHAT, CDR2 FNYEAQ (reference sequence). The CDR3 spells CASSLQPGLETQYF. Written as DNA, the CDR3 is TGTGCTAGCAGCTTACAACCGGGGCTGGAGACCCAGTACTTC.

This chain uses TRBV27 with TRBJ2-7, with D tentatively TRBD1 or TRBD2 (7 bases each). Germline CDR1 and CDR2: MNHEY and SMNVEV (reference sequence). The V end was cut by 2 bases, the J end by 0 bases, with 11 bases between. This CDR3 contains 15 residues. This CDR3 is CASSLQGDYSYEQYF. The CDR3 DNA follows: TGTGCCAGCAGTTTACAGGGGGACTACTCCTACGAGCAGTACTTC.

Of note for this clone: In the same sample, other DNA sequences code for this CDR3. J is TRBJ2-1 and V is TRBV9, with a weak D call TRBD1 (5 bases). This CDR3 has 15 residues. V lost 0 bases and J lost 4, with 11 bases in between. Germline V CDR1 and CDR2: SGDLS, YYNGEE. CDR3 residues: CASSVEGTGYNEQFF. The CDR3 nucleotides are TGTGCCAGCAGCGTAGAAGGCACAGGTTACAATGAGCAGTTCTTC.

This chain links TRBV2 with TRBJ2-5; TRBD2 matches at 8 bases. The germline V gene has CDR1 SNHLY and CDR2 FYNNEI. This CDR3 has 14 residues. Unmatched junction bases numbered 3, after V lost 5 bases and J lost 1 base. The CDR3 coding sequence is TGTGCCAGCAGTCCCCGGGAGGGCCAAGAGACCCAGTACTTC. Its protein is CASSPREGQETQYF.

The CDR3 DNA reads TGTGCCACCAGCCCCGACAGAATAATCGATGAGCAGTTCTTC. Translated, it gives CATSPDRIIDEQFF. This rearrangement joins TRBV15 to TRBJ2-1; a weak D match, TRBD1 (5 bases). V lost 5 bases and J 8 bases, leaving 16 bases between the germline ends. Germline values: CDR1 LNHNV, CDR2 YYDKDF (reference sequence). CDR3 size: 14 residues.

V and J are TRBV2 and TRBJ2-3; 7 bases are shared with TRBD2. Unmatched junction bases numbered 5, after V lost 3 bases and J lost 5 bases. Germline CDR1 is SNHLY and CDR2 is FYNNEI. The CDR3 spans 14 residues. The CDR3 protein is CASSDPAGLDTQYF. The CDR3 DNA reads as TGTGCCAGCAGTGACCCAGCGGGACTAGATACGCAGTATTTT.

This clone was detected only once. The genes are TRBV4-3 and TRBJ2-3, with 8 bases matching TRBD2. The germline V gene encodes CDR1 LGHNA and CDR2 YSLEER. V trimming: 1 base; J trimming: 4 bases; junction bases outside the gene matches: 7. CDR3 size: 16 residues. CDR3 residues: CASSQGSSGLADTQYF. CDR3 coding DNA: TGCGCCAGCAGCCAAGGGTCTAGCGGGCTCGCAGATACGCAGTATTTT.

CDR3 DNA: TGCAGCGTTGCCTACGGAGGCTCCTACGAGCAGTACTTC. It encodes CSVAYGGSYEQYF. The chain recombines TRBV29-1 with TRBJ2-7; D perhaps matches TRBD2 (5 bases). Germline CDR1 SQVTM, CDR2 ANQGSEA. With 4 bases removed from V and 0 bases from J, the gap between germline ends came to 10 bases. The CDR3 has 13 amino acids.